This T cell receptor (beta chain) was sequenced in a study of cytomegalovirus exposure and HLA in healthy donors. Study at large: Earlier, 100 million to 120 million unique TCR beta sequences were recovered from around 200 million T cells by an analysis. Overall study findings and caveats: Links to common viral pathogens appeared, in a later analysis, for several of the most significant clusters.

CDR1 is MDHEN, CDR2 SYDVKM, per germline. Deletions cut 11 bases from V and 0 bases from J, with 7 bases between. The CDR3 has 12 residues. This clone was seen once. Its specificity is not known. Primers for the PCR totalled 60 Vbeta and 13 Jbeta. Clones were read by immunoSEQ multiplex PCR, and TCRdb kept only the in-frame ones, dropping some. The profile shows roughly 200,000 clones, over 60% of them singletons. This receptor was obtained from a woman under 40 in good health and CMV-seropositive. The specimen sequenced was PBMCs. The chain combines TRBV28 with TRBJ2-2; D ambiguous. CDR3 protein: CASGSNTGELFF. The CDR3 bases are TGTGCCTCAGGCTCGAACACCGGGGAGCTGTTTTTT.